Sequencing of this T cell receptor (beta chain) was carried out in a study of regulatory T cells in long-lasting Graves disease. Study overall: Patients newly diagnosed with Graves' had been on antithyroid drugs for under 3 months.

Time point given: newly diagnosed GD, antithyroid drugs for less than 3 months. With RNA extracted from PBMCs as input, the TCR library was made. CDR3 length equals 15 residues. The V and J ends lost 5 bases and 4 bases, in that order; junction bases with no gene match: 5. Assembly of TCR beta libraries relied on iRepertoire HTBI primers together with Arm-PCR of CDR3 regions. Each CDR3 protein is one row after TCRdb ran MiXCR on the multiplex PCR reads. The sample lists 350,000 to 550,000 distinct CDR3 sequences; 13% to 15% were seen once. A further study also used this sample, focusing on T cells in Graves' hyperthyroidism and ophthalmopathy.

The clonotype was recovered from a woman in her forties or fifties with Graves disease. This rearrangement joins TRBV12-3 or TRBV12-4 to TRBJ2-5, with 12 nucleotides matching TRBD2. Sequencing was performed on peripheral blood mononuclear cells (PBMCs), taken at new diagnosis, from a patient treated with antithyroid drugs. The CDR3 DNA reads TGTGCCAGCAGTAGACTAGCGGGAGCCCCAGAGACCCAGTACTTC. Its translation: CASSRLAGAPETQYF.